The 6 T cell receptor beta chains reported below all come from one sample, sequenced in a study of multiple sclerosis patients with progressive multifocal leukoencephalopathy. The time point: time of PML onset. TCRdb's copy holds only in-frame clones and misses some; the assay was immunoSEQ multiplex PCR. The sample contains over 25,000 clones, roughly nine tenths of which appear only once. This specimen consisted of PBMCs, obtained from a patient treated with natalizumab. These receptors were taken from a human donor with progressive multifocal leukoencephalopathy.

J is TRBJ1-2 and V is TRBV28, with D unresolved. This CDR3 spans 14 amino acids. Germline assignment: CDR1 MDHEN and CDR2 SYDVKM. With 8 bases removed from V and 1 base from J, the gap between germline ends came to 14 bases. CDR3: CASVYSGLNYGYTF. CDR3 nucleotides: TGTGCCAGCGTATACTCTGGGCTTAACTATGGCTACACCTTC.

The chain has TRBV5-5 and TRBJ2-3; no reliable D call. This CDR3 contains 15 residues. Trimming shortened V by 3 bases and J by 0 bases, and 11 bases separated the two germline ends. CDR1 is SGHKS and CDR2 is YYEKEE in the germline V gene (reference sequence). The DNA for the CDR3 is TGTGCCAGCAGCTCCGTACAGACTAGCACAGATACGCAGTATTTT. This encodes CASSSVQTSTDTQYF.

The chain carries TRBV30 and TRBJ1-3; tentatively, D is TRBD1 (6 bases). The CDR3 extends over 15 amino acids. Germline CDR1 and CDR2: GTSNPN and SVGIG (reference sequence). V dropped 3 bases and J dropped 0 bases, with 12 bases sitting between them. The CDR3 spells CAWRKGQSSGNTIYF. CDR3 in DNA: TGTGCCTGGAGAAAAGGACAGAGCTCTGGAAACACCATATATTTT.

The CDR3 spells CASSLSLAGTLSTDTQYF. DNA of the CDR3: TGTGCCAGCAGCTTATCCCTAGCGGGAACACTGAGCACAGATACGCAGTATTTT. The chain combines TRBV7-8 with TRBJ2-3; 9 bases agree with TRBD2. The V gene end was trimmed by 2 bases and the J gene end by 0 bases; junction bases not matched to a gene: 9. Germline V gene lookup returns CDR1 SGHVS and CDR2 FQNEAQ. The CDR3 length is 18 residues.

The rearrangement uses TRBV2 and TRBJ1-2; 9 bases match TRBD1. Germline CDR1 SNHLY, CDR2 FYNNEI. Trimming cost V 5 bases and J 4 bases; bases outside gene matches: 8. The CDR3 is 15 residues long. CDR3 nucleotides: TGTGCCAGCAGTCCCGAGACAGGGGGGGTCTATGGCTACACCTTC. Translation: CASSPETGGVYGYTF.

J is TRBJ1-1 and V is TRBV5-8; D is undetermined. This CDR3 has 13 amino acids. The V end lost 4 bases, the J end lost 5 bases, and 12 bases lay between the germline ends. The V gene's germline CDR1 is SGHTS and CDR2 YDEGEE. The DNA of the CDR3 is TGTGCCAGCAGCCACACAGCGGGGACTGAAGCTTTCTTT. Translated, it gives CASSHTAGTEAFF.